The T cell receptor beta chain under discussion was sequenced for a study of T cell repertoires in cytomegalovirus infection. Study as a whole: Public TCR beta signatures were indicative of both CMV infection and a matching HLA type.

Trimming cost V 6 bases and J 3 bases; bases outside gene matches: 6. The CDR3 spans 14 residues. Germline V gene lookup returns CDR1 SGHVS and CDR2 FNYEAQ. This clonotype has ten or more counts. Its specificity is not known. MiXCR, applied by TCRdb to the reads, yields one record per CDR3 protein. The sample lists 450,000 to 600,000 distinct CDR3 sequences; around 11% were seen once. Study-level points and caveats: Summed public TCR beta family frequency identified CMV carriers bearing the relevant HLA. HLA-C-restricted CMV-specific TCR beta clonotypes prevailed in the ex vivo response.

The receptor's source is a human donor in good health (CMV status not recorded). Some clones in this sample may be carry-over from other donors' samples. The sequencing input was PBMCs. This chain joins TRBV7-6 and TRBJ2-3; 7 bases match TRBD2. The CDR3 loop is CASSRQAGTDTQYF. As DNA, the CDR3 is TGTGCCAGCAGTCGCCAAGCGGGGACAGATACGCAGTATTTT.